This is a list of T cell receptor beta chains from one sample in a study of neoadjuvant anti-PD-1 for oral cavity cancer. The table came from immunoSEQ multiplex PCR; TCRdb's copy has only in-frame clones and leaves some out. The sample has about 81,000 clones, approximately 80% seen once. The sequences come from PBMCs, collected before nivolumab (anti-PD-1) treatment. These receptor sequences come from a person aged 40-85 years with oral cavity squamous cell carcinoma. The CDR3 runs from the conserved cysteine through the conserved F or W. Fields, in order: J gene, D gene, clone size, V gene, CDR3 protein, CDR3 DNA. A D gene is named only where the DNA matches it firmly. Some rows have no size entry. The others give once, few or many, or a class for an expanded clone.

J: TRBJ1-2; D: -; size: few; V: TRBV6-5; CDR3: CASSYAGWNGYTF; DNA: TGTGCCAGCAGTTACGCAGGGTGGAATGGCTACACCTTC
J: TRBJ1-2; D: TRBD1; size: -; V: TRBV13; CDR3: CASSLLGTVDGGYTF; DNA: TGTGCCAGCAGTCTCCTCGGGACAGTCGATGGCGGCTACACCTTC
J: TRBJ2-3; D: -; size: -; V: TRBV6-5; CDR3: CASSYSDTQYF; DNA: TGTGCCAGCAGTTACTCCGATACGCAGTATTTT
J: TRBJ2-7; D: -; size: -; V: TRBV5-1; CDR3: CASSFGTAPSYEQYF; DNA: TGCGCCAGCAGCTTTGGGACCGCTCCCTCCTACGAGCAGTACTTC
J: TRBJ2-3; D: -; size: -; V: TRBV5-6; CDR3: CASSPWGYTDTQYF; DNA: TGTGCCAGCAGTCCGTGGGGGTACACAGATACGCAGTATTTT
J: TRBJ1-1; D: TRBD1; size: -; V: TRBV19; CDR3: CASTPGQGAGAFF; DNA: TGTGCCAGTACGCCTGGGCAGGGGGCTGGAGCTTTCTTT
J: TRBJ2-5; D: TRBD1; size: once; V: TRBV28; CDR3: CASSLLAQGAQETQYF; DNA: TGTGCCAGCAGTTTATTAGCCCAGGGGGCTCAAGAGACCCAGTACTTC
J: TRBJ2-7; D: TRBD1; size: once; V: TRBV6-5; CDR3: CASQLGQGPYEQYF; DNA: TGTGCCAGTCAGCTGGGACAGGGTCCCTACGAGCAGTACTTC
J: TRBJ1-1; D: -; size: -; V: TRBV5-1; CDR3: CASSGTQGMNTEAFF; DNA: TGCGCCAGCAGCGGAACACAGGGTATGAACACTGAAGCTTTCTTT
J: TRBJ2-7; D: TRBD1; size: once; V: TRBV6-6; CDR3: CASSAGTGSYEQYF; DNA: TGTGCCAGCAGCGCCGGGACAGGTTCCTACGAGCAGTACTTC
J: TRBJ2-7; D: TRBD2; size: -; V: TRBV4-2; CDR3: CASSHSGTSPSYEQYF; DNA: TGTGCCAGCAGCCACTCCGGGACTAGCCCATCCTACGAGCAGTACTTC
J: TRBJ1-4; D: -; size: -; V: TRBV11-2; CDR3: CASSLVINEKLFF; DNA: TGTGCCAGCAGCTTAGTGATTAATGAAAAACTGTTTTTT
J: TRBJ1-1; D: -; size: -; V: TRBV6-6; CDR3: CASSSPGPNTEAFF; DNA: TGTGCCAGCAGTAGCCCGGGACCGAACACTGAAGCTTTCTTT
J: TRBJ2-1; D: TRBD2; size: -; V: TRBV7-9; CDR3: CASGEGYSYNEQFF; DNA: TGTGCCAGCGGGGAGGGATACTCCTACAATGAGCAGTTCTTC
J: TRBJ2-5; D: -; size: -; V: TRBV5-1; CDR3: CASSLGGAVAFETQYF; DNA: TGCGCCAGCAGCTTGGGCGGGGCAGTGGCCTTCGAGACCCAGTACTTC
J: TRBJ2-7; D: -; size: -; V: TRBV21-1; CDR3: CASSKIRFGGRVHEQYF; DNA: TGTGCCAGCAGCAAAATCAGATTCGGCGGGAGAGTCCACGAGCAGTACTTC
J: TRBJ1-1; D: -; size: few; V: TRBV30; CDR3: CAWKQVGRSTEAFF; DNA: TGTGCCTGGAAACAGGTGGGAAGGAGCACTGAAGCTTTCTTT
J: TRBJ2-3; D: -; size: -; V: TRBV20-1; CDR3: CSARSDTQYF; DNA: TGCAGTGCTAGATCCGATACGCAGTATTTT
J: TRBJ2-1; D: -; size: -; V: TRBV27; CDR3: CASSFSWGVYNEQFF; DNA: TGTGCCAGCAGTTTTTCGTGGGGGGTATACAATGAGCAGTTCTTC
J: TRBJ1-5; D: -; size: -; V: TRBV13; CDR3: CASSRNFAQPQHF; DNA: TGTGCCAGCAGCCGTAATTTCGCCCAGCCCCAGCATTTT
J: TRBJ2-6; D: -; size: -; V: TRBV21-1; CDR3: CASSNIGANVLTF; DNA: TGTGCCAGCAGTAATATTGGGGCCAACGTCCTGACTTTC
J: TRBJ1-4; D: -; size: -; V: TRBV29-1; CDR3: CSVYSPTNEKLFF; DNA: TGCAGCGTCTACAGTCCAACTAATGAAAAACTGTTTTTT
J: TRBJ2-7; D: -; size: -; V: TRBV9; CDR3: CASSDDRSYEQYF; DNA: TGTGCCAGCAGTGATGATCGCTCCTACGAGCAGTACTTC
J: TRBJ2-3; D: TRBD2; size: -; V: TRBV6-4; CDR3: CASSDGTSGRATDTQYF; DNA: TGTGCCAGCAGTGACGGGACTAGCGGGAGGGCCACAGATACGCAGTATTTT
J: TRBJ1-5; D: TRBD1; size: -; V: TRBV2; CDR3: CASSQTGNQPQHF; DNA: TGTGCCAGCAGCCAGACAGGGAATCAGCCCCAGCATTTT
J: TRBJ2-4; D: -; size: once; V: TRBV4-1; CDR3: CASSQAPLIENIQYF; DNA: TGCGCCAGCAGCCAGGCACCACTTATTGAAAACATTCAGTACTTC
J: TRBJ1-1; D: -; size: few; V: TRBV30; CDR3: CAWSRTVRILNTEAFF; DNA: TGTGCCTGGAGTCGTACGGTCCGGATTCTGAACACTGAAGCTTTCTTT
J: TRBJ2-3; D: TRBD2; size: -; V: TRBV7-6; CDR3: CASSLASGMGSTDTQYF; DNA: TGTGCCAGCAGCTTAGCTAGCGGGATGGGAAGCACAGATACGCAGTATTTT
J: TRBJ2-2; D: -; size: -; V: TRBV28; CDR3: CASRSPGTHTGELFF; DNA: TGTGCCAGCAGGAGCCCCGGGACTCACACCGGGGAGCTGTTTTTT
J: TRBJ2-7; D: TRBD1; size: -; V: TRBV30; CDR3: CAWSEGQLIYEQYF; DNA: TGTGCCTGGAGCGAGGGACAGTTAATCTACGAGCAGTACTTC
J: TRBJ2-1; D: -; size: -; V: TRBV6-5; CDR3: CASSRGERSYNEQFF; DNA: TGTGCCAGCAGTCGAGGGGAACGCTCCTACAATGAGCAGTTCTTC
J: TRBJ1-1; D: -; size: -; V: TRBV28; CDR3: CASSLSDVRAPAFF; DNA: TGTGCCAGCAGCCTCTCAGATGTAAGGGCACCAGCTTTCTTT
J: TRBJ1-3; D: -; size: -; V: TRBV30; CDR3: CAWTPGLSGNTIYF; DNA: TGTGCCTGGACTCCCGGGCTCTCTGGAAACACCATATATTTT
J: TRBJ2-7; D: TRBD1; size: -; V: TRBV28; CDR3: CASGTGGPSYEQYF; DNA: TGTGCCAGCGGGACAGGGGGCCCCTCCTACGAGCAGTACTTC
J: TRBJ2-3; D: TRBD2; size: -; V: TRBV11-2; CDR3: CASSSGLAGISDTQYF; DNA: TGTGCCAGCAGCTCCGGACTAGCGGGAATCTCAGATACGCAGTATTTT
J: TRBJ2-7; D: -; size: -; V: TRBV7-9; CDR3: CASSLEGSGEQYF; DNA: TGTGCCAGCAGCTTAGAAGGTTCGGGAGAGCAGTACTTC
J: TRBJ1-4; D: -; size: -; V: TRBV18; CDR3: CASSLGTWNEKLFF; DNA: TGTGCCAGCTCACTGGGAACCTGGAATGAAAAACTGTTTTTT
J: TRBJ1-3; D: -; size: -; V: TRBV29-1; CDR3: CSVGGGSLSGNTIYF; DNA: TGCAGCGTTGGGGGCGGATCACTCTCTGGAAACACCATATATTTT
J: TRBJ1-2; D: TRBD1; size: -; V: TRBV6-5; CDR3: CASSPWDRVSGYTF; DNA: TGTGCCAGCAGTCCCTGGGACAGGGTCTCTGGCTACACCTTC
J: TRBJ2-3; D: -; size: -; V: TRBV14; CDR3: CASSLSYYLTDTQYF; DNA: TGTGCCAGCAGCCTCAGTTACTACCTCACAGATACGCAGTATTTT
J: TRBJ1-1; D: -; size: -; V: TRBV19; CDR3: CASSLLPKLEGAFF; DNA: TGTGCCAGTAGTCTCTTACCCAAACTGGAGGGGGCTTTCTTT
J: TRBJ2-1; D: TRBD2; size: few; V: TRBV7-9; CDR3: CASRRLAGGYNEQFF; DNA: TGTGCCAGCAGAAGACTAGCGGGAGGCTACAATGAGCAGTTCTTC
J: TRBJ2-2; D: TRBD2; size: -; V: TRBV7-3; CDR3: CASSPRGSGSTGELFF; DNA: TGTGCCAGCAGCCCCCGGGGTAGCGGGAGCACCGGGGAGCTGTTTTTT
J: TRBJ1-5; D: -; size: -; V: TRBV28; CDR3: CASSSRHGQLSNQPQHF; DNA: TGTGCCAGCAGTTCCCGTCACGGACAACTAAGCAATCAGCCCCAGCATTTT
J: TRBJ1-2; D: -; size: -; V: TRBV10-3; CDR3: CAISAGPDYGYTF; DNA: TGTGCCATCAGTGCCGGGCCTGACTATGGCTACACCTTC
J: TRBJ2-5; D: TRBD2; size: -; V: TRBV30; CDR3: CAWSAGRVREGRETQYF; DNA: TGTGCCTGGAGTGCTGGCAGGGTCCGGGAGGGCCGTGAGACCCAGTACTTC
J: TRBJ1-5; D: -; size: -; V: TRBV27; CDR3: CASSLEAGDQPQHF; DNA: TGTGCCAGCAGTTTAGAGGCAGGGGATCAGCCCCAGCATTTT
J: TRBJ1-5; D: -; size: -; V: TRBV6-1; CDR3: CASSLDTYNQPQHF; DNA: TGTGCCAGCAGTCTAGACACCTACAATCAGCCCCAGCATTTT
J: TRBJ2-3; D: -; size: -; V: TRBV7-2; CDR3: CASSAGETTDTQYF; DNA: TGTGCCAGCAGCGCGGGCGAGACCACAGATACGCAGTATTTT
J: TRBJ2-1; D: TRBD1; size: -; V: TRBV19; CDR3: CASSTGTGFKNEQFF; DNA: TGTGCCAGTAGTACCGGGACAGGGTTTAAAAATGAGCAGTTCTTC
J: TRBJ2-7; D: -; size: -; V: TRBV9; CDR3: CASSGERGAGVDEQYF; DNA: TGTGCCAGCAGCGGCGAGAGGGGGGCGGGAGTAGACGAGCAGTACTTC